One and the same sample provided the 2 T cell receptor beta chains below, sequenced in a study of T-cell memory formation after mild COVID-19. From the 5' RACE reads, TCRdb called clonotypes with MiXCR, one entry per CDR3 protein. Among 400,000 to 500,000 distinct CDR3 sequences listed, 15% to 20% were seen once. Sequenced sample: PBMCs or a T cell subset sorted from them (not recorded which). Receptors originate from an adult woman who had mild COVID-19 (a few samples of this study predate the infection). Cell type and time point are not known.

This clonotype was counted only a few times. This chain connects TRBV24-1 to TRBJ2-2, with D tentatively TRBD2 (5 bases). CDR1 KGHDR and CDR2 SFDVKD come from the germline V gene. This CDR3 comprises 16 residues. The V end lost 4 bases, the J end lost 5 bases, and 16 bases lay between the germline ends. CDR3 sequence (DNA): TGTGCCACCAGTGAGGCATCGATACTAGTAACCGGGGAGCTGTTTTTT. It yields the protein CATSEASILVTGELFF.

DNA for the CDR3: TGTGCCAGCAGCGTACAGGATGGAGAGACCCAGTACTTC. Translation: CASSVQDGETQYF. The genes are TRBV12-3 or TRBV12-4 and TRBJ2-5; tentatively, D is TRBD1 (5 bases). V was shortened by 6 bases and J by 4 bases, with 12 bases between the two germline ends. The CDR3 has 13 residues.